The T cell receptor (beta chain) described here comes from a study of blood T cell repertoires in COVID-19. At the level of the study: The analysed material was cDNA or gDNA that came from T cells, B-cell-depleted T cells, or PBMCs.

The junction had 5 bases not matched to a gene; V was cut back by 0 bases and J by 2 bases. The CDR3 runs 16 residues. Germline V gives CDR1 SGHKS, CDR2 YYEKEE (reference sequence). This study enrolled people aged 18 to 89 from 20 to 25 US geographic areas. Two negative PCRs, clearance, or symptom resolution were required of recovered Cohort 3 donors. The authors' processing: Researchers report that nucleated cell counts were estimated from reference gene primer amplification. Libraries were prepared by immunoSEQ multiplex PCR; TCRdb keeps only in-frame clonotypes and omits some of them. For V, J and clone size, that table is used; D and trimming come from the DNA. The data hold fewer than 400,000 clones, with roughly nine tenths observed a single time.

Sequenced sample: PBMCs or T cells enriched from blood (not recorded which). V usage is TRBV5-5 and J usage is TRBJ2-5; 9 bases map to TRBD2. The receptor was isolated from a woman younger than 45 who had recovered from COVID-19. The CDR3 region has the DNA TGTGCCAGCAGCTTGGTTAGCGGGGGTACGCAAGAGACCCAGTACTTC. Translated: CASSLVSGGTQETQYF.